This T cell receptor beta chain stems from a study of T cell changes during pregnancy in multiple sclerosis. Clones were read by immunoSEQ multiplex PCR, and TCRdb kept only the in-frame ones, dropping some. The repertoire holds approximately 79,000 clones, with more than 90% as singletons. CDR3 size: 15 residues. Germline V CDR1 and CDR2: MDHEN, SYDVKM. V was shortened by 4 bases and J by 0 bases, with 12 bases between the two germline ends. The sample consisted of CD4+ T cells from peripheral blood mononuclear cells, taken before pregnancy. This sequence originates from a female donor with multiple sclerosis, enrolled in a pregnancy study. The rearrangement links TRBV28 to TRBJ1-2; D not certain. This chain's CDR3 is CASSSLKGANYGYTF. The CDR3 nucleotides are TGTGCCAGCAGTTCCCTAAAGGGAGCTAACTATGGCTACACCTTC.